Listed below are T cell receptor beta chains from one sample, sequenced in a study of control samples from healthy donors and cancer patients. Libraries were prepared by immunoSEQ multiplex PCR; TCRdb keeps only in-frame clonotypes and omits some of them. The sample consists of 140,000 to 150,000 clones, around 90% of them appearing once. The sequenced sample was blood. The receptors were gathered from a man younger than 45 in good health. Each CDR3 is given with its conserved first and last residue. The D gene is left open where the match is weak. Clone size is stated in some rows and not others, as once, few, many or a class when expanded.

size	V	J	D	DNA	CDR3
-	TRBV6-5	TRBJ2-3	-	TGTGCCAGCAGTTACGGCAGGGTTTTAGATACGCAGTATTTT	CASSYGRVLDTQYF
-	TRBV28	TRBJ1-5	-	TGTGCCAGCGGCGAGGGGACCCCTAGCAATCAGCCCCAGCATTTT	CASGEGTPSNQPQHF
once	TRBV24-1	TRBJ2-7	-	TGTGCCACCAGTGATAGCCAGGGGCTCTACGAGCAGTACTTC	CATSDSQGLYEQYF
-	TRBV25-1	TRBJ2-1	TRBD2	TGTGCCAGCAGTCGAGGGGCGGGAGTGGGGGTTGAGCAGTTCTTC	CASSRGAGVGVEQFF
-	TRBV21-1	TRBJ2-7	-	TGTGCCAGCAGCAAAGGGAGGACTATCCACCACGAGCAGTACTTC	CASSKGRTIHHEQYF
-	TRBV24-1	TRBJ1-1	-	TGTGCCACCAAGACGGCGGGAGCCACTGAAGCTTTCTTT	CATKTAGATEAFF
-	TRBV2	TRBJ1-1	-	TGTGCCAGCACCACAACAGGGAGCGCCACTGAAGCTTTCTTT	CASTTTGSATEAFF
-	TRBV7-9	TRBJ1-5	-	TGTGCCAGCAGTGGACAGCTTACAAGCAATCAGCCCCAGCATTTT	CASSGQLTSNQPQHF
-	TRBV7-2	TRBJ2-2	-	TGTGCCAGCAGCTTATTGGCAGACACCGGGGAGCTGTTTTTT	CASSLLADTGELFF
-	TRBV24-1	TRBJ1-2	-	TGTGCCACCGGCTCGACTGCCTATGGCTACACCTTC	CATGSTAYGYTF
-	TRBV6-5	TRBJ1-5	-	TGTGCCAGCAACACACGATGGGATAGCAATCAGCCCCAGCATTTT	CASNTRWDSNQPQHF
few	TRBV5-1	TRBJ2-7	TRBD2	TGCGCCAGCAGTTTTGGGCTAGCGGTGCCCTACGAGCAGTACTTC	CASSFGLAVPYEQYF
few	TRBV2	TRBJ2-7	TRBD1	TGTGCCAGCAACCAAGGGGCGGGACAGGGGGCCTACGAGCAGTACTTC	CASNQGAGQGAYEQYF
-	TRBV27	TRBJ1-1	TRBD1	TGTGCCAGCAGTTTATACAGGGGGGGGACTGAAGCTTTCTTT	CASSLYRGGTEAFF
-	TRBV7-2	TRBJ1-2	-	TGTGCCAGCAGACCCATCCAGGGTAGGGGCTACACCTTC	CASRPIQGRGYTF
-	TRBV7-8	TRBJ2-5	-	TGTGCCAGCAGCCGCCAGCCCAATGGGGGCCAAGAGACCCAGTACTTC	CASSRQPNGGQETQYF
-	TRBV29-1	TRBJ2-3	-	TGCAGCGTTAAGGAGTCAGATACGCAGTATTTT	CSVKESDTQYF
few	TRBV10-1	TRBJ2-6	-	TGCGCCAGCAGTGGTCTCCCCGGGGTTGGGGCCAACGTCCTGACTTTC	CASSGLPGVGANVLTF
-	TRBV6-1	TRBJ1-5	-	TGTGCCAGCAGTGAATATAGGGGGAATCAGCCCCAGCATTTT	CASSEYRGNQPQHF
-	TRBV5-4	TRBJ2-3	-	TGTGCCAGCAGCTTGTCCGGCACAGATACGCAGTATTTT	CASSLSGTDTQYF
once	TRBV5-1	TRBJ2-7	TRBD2	TGCGCCAGCAGCCCCAGAACAACTAGCGGGGTTACGACTCGAGAATCCTACGAGCAGTACTTC	CASSPRTTSGVTTRESYEQYF
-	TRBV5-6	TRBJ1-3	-	TGTGCCAGCAGCTTGGACCGCTCTGGAAACACCATATATTTT	CASSLDRSGNTIYF
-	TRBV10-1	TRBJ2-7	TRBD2	TGCGCCAGCAGTGGTGGACTAGCGGTAACCTACGAGCAGTACTTC	CASSGGLAVTYEQYF
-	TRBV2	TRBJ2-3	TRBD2	TGTGCCAGCAGTGAAGCGCTAGCGGGTACAGATACGCAGTATTTT	CASSEALAGTDTQYF
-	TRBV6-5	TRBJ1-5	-	TGTGCCAGCAGTTACTCGGAGGGGAGGCAGCCCCAGCATTTT	CASSYSEGRQPQHF
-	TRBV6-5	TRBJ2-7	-	TGTGCCAGCAGTCCCACGGGACCGAGCTACGAGCAGTACTTC	CASSPTGPSYEQYF
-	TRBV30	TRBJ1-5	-	TGTGCCTGGAGTGTCGGGGGGGATCAGCCCCAGCATTTT	CAWSVGGDQPQHF
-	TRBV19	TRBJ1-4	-	TGTGCCAGTAGTATCCCCGGGACCTGGGGGAATGAAAAACTGTTTTTT	CASSIPGTWGNEKLFF
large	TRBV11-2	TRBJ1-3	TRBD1	TGTGCCAGCAGCCATCCCGGGACAGGGCGAAACACCATATATTTT	CASSHPGTGRNTIYF
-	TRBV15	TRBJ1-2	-	TGTGCCACCAGCAGAGATTGGGGCGATGACTATGGCTACACCTTC	CATSRDWGDDYGYTF
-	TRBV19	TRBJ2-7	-	TGTGCCAGTAGCTTGGGGATGGCGGAGCAGTACTTC	CASSLGMAEQYF
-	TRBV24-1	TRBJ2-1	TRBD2	TGTGCCACCAGTGATTCACTAGCGGGAGCTGGAATTTCCTACAATGAGCAGTTCTTC	CATSDSLAGAGISYNEQFF
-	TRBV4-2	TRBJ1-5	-	TGTGCCAGCAGCCAAGGAAAGAATCAGCCCCAGCATTTT	CASSQGKNQPQHF
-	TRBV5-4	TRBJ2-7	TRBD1	TGTGCCAGCAGCTACCCCGGGACAGGGGGCGGGTACGAGCAGTACTTC	CASSYPGTGGGYEQYF
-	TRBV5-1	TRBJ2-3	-	TGCGCCCATGAGGGGGTTTTCAGCACAGATACGCAGTATTTT	CAHEGVFSTDTQYF
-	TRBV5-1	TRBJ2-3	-	TGCGCCAGCACGCGGTGGGGGGTCGGCACAGATACGCAGTATTTT	CASTRWGVGTDTQYF
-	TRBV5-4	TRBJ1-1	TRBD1	TGTGCCAGCAGCTTGGGGCAGGGGGGGTGGAACACTGAAGCTTTCTTT	CASSLGQGGWNTEAFF
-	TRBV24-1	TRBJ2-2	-	TGTGCCACCTCACAGGGAGGAGGGAACACCGGGGAGCTGTTTTTT	CATSQGGGNTGELFF
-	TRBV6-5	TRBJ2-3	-	TGTGCCAGCAGTTCTGCGACAGCCTCTAGCACAGATACGCAGTATTTT	CASSSATASSTDTQYF
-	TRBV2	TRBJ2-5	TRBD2	TGTGCCAGCAGTCGACGGACTAGCGGGAGGGGTTCTCAAGAGACCCAGTACTTC	CASSRRTSGRGSQETQYF
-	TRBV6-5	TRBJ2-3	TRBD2	TGTGCCAGCAGTTACTCCGAGCGGGAGTCCACAGATACGCAGTATTTT	CASSYSERESTDTQYF
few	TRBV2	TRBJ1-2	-	TGTGCCAGCAGCCCCCAGTCCGGGGGTTACACCTTC	CASSPQSGGYTF
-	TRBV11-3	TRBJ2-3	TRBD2	TGTGCCAGCAGCTTGGCGGCGGGAGGGACAGATACGCAGTATTTT	CASSLAAGGTDTQYF
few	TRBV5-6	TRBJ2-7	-	TGTGCCAGCAGCTTGTATTACGAGCAGTACTTC	CASSLYYEQYF
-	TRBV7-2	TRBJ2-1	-	TGTGCCAGCAGCTTGGGCGGGGCACAGATGTACAATGAGCAGTTCTTC	CASSLGGAQMYNEQFF
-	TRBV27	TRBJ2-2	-	TGTGCCAGCAGTACAACGAACACCGGGGAGCTGTTTTTT	CASSTTNTGELFF
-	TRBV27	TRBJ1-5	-	TGTGCCAGCAGTTTATCAGTCTATAGCAATCAGCCCCAGCATTTT	CASSLSVYSNQPQHF
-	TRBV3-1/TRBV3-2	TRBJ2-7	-	TGTGCCAGCAGCCAAGGATCGGGGGGCGCGAGACAGCAGTACTTC	CASSQGSGGARQQYF
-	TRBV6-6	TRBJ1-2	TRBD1	TGTGCCAGCACCGAAATCGGGACAGGGGGCCTTGGCTACACCTTC	CASTEIGTGGLGYTF
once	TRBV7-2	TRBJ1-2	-	TGTGCCAGCAGCCCAGGTCGGGGATCTAACTATGGCTACACCTTC	CASSPGRGSNYGYTF
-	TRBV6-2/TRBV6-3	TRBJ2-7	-	TGTGCCAGCAGTTACCAGAATAGGATAAACTACGAGCAGTACTTC	CASSYQNRINYEQYF